This T cell receptor (beta chain) stems from a study of regulatory T cells in long-lasting Graves disease. With iRepertoire HTBI primers and Arm-PCR of CDR3 regions, TCR beta libraries were built. TCRdb processed the multiplex PCR reads anew with MiXCR; each CDR3 protein has one entry. The sample shows approximately 440,000 distinct CDR3 sequences, around 15% of them seen only once. Time point specified: newly diagnosed GD, antithyroid drugs for less than 3 months. With RNA extracted from PBMCs as input, the TCR library was made. This CDR3 comprises 12 residues. Germline loops: CDR1 SNHLY, CDR2 FYNNEI. V lost 6 bases, J lost 5 bases, and 9 bases lay in between. This clonotype was detected ten times or more. The data were also submitted as part of a second study, on T cells in Graves' hyperthyroidism and ophthalmopathy. That investigation notes: Thyroid ultrasound and orbital computed tomography, with clinical symptoms and serum thyroxine and TRAb, informed diagnoses.

The chain joins TRBV2 to TRBJ2-3, with no clear D. The receptor's source is a middle-aged man with Graves disease. The sample consisted of peripheral blood mononuclear cells (PBMCs), taken at new diagnosis, from a patient treated with antithyroid drugs. The DNA of the CDR3 is TGTGCCAGCAGCACAACAGAAGATACGCAGTATTTT. The encoded protein is CASSTTEDTQYF.